This T cell receptor beta chain was sequenced for a study of blood T cell repertoires in COVID-19. Trimming stripped 5 bases from V and 0 bases from J, with 11 bases between. Germline CDR1 SEHNR, CDR2 FQNEAQ (reference sequence). The CDR3 is made up of 16 amino acids. Per the original methods: Amplification with reference gene primers provided the estimates of nucleated cell counts. Profiled with immunoSEQ multiplex PCR; TCRdb holds only in-frame clones, not every one. That table is the source of V, J and clone size, and D and trimming were worked out from the DNA. The data hold roughly 170,000 clones, with around four fifths observed a single time.

The source is a woman in her 50s who had recovered from COVID-19. Sequenced sample: PBMCs or T cells enriched from blood (not recorded which). The rearrangement uses TRBV7-9 and TRBJ2-6; D call uncertain. Here the CDR3 reads CASSGLLGSGANVLTF. The DNA of the CDR3 is TGTGCCAGCAGCGGGCTTTTGGGCTCTGGGGCCAACGTCCTGACTTTC.